The following is a T cell receptor beta chain sequence with its context. Its antigen is not known. This CDR3 region has 19 residues. Germline loops: CDR1 SGHTA, CDR2 FQGNSA. The ends lost 4 bases at V and 0 bases at J; junction bases unmatched: 7. This record comes from a study of blood T cells in healthy people across ages. The amount of total RNA extracted per sample was at least 5.5 micrograms. Primed by a sample-barcoded 5' primer and a J-beta primer mix, a second PCR proceeded for 7 to 11 cycles. TCRdb reprocessed the 5' RACE reads via MiXCR and lists one record per CDR3 protein. This table has about 1.7 million distinct CDR3 sequences, approximately 28% appearing once. General observations from the study: Diversity estimated from one million T cells was considered an underestimate. Across the age range, TCR beta diversity per million T cells fell in a roughly linear way. Correlation between TCR beta diversity and naive T cell percentage was strong.

The rearrangement uses TRBV7-2 and TRBJ2-1; 15 nucleotides agree with TRBD2. The sample was blood. The TCR comes from a woman under 40 in good health. The CDR3 DNA reads as TGTGCCAGCAGCTCGCCCGGGACTAGCGGGGGGAGCTCCTACAATGAGCAGTTCTTC. Its protein is CASSSPGTSGGSSYNEQFF.